This entry lists 29 T cell receptor beta chains sequenced from one sample in a study of blood T cells in healthy people across ages. Then a second PCR, running roughly 7 to 11 cycles, was carried out with a sample-barcoded 5' primer and a J-beta primer mix. One entry per CDR3 protein results from TCRdb running MiXCR on the 5' RACE reads. The data hold 1 million or so distinct CDR3 sequences, with under 45% observed a single time. Sample: blood. Source of these receptors: a woman aged 55 to 70 in good health.

The gene calls are TRBV4-1 and TRBJ1-1; 9 nucleotides line up with TRBD1. The CDR3 totals 17 residues. The V segment lost 2 bases and the J segment 2 bases; nucleotides outside the gene matches: 9. CDR1 and CDR2 from the germline V gene are MGHRA and YSYEKL. The chain's CDR3 is CASSQTTGGVGNTEAFF. CDR3 nucleotide sequence: TGCGCCAGCAGCCAAACTACAGGGGGCGTTGGAAACACTGAAGCTTTCTTT.

The rearrangement uses TRBV9 and TRBJ1-2, with 8 bases fitting TRBD1. This CDR3 region has 15 residues. With V trimmed by 0 bases and J by 8 bases, 9 bases remained unmatched. In germline, CDR1 is SGDLS, CDR2 YYNGEE. In DNA form, the CDR3 reads TGTGCCAGCAGCGTAGGGACAGGGAATGCAGACGGCTACACCTTC. Its protein product is CASSVGTGNADGYTF.

The rearrangement joins TRBV28 to TRBJ1-6; no clear D. Germline values: CDR1 MDHEN, CDR2 SYDVKM. V lost 6 bases to trimming and J lost 2 bases, with 17 bases between them. This CDR3 contains 17 residues. For the CDR3, the DNA is TGTGCCAGCAGACGGAGCCCTCCGGCCACCTATAATTCACCCCTCCACTTT. Its protein is CASRRSPPATYNSPLHF.

In its sample, this clonotype was seen a few times. The chain is built from TRBV27 and TRBJ1-2; TRBD1 aligns across 9 bases. The length of the CDR3 is 15 residues. The germline gives CDR1 MNHEY, CDR2 SMNVEV (reference sequence). Trimming took 3 bases from V and 8 from J; bases not matched to a gene: 10. CDR3 protein: CASSFGTGTSGGYTF. The CDR3 DNA reads TGTGCCAGCAGTTTCGGGACAGGGACATCGGGGGGCTACACCTTC.

This chain joins TRBV20-1 and TRBJ2-5, with TRBD2 matching 13 bases. The germline V gene encodes CDR1 DFQATT and CDR2 SNEGSKA (reference sequence). Trimming cost V 8 bases and J 3 bases; bases outside gene matches: 3. The CDR3 consists of 13 residues. This CDR3 is CSPTSGREETQYF. The CDR3 nucleotides read TGCAGTCCCACTAGCGGGAGGGAAGAGACCCAGTACTTC.

V usage is TRBV29-1 and J usage is TRBJ1-1; no firm D call. CDR3 size: 13 residues. Trimming removed 4 bases from V and 11 bases from J, with 20 bases in between. Germline CDR1 is SQVTM and CDR2 is ANQGSEA. The DNA for the CDR3 is TGCAGCGTTGGGCAGACGGGAGGACCTAGTGCTTTCTTT. Protein sequence: CSVGQTGGPSAFF.

V is TRBV6-1 and J is TRBJ2-1, with TRBD2 identical over 12 bases. CDR1 is MNHNS, CDR2 SASEGT, per germline. The CDR3 contains 16 residues. V was pared by 4 bases and J by 4 bases, with 5 bases of the junction left unmatched. CDR3 amino acids: CASSGTSGMRYNEQFF. Here the CDR3 DNA reads TGTGCCAGCAGTGGGACTAGCGGGATGAGGTACAATGAGCAGTTCTTC.

This clonotype was seen more than once but under ten times. The chain uses TRBV12-3 or TRBV12-4 and TRBJ1-5, with D uncertain. This CDR3 contains 13 residues. V gave up 6 bases and J gave up 7 bases, with 13 bases separating them. CDR3 loop: CASSLDPAQPQHF. CDR3 nucleotides: TGTGCCAGCAGCCTAGACCCGGCGCAGCCCCAGCATTTT.

This clonotype was seen a handful of times. In DNA, the CDR3 is TGTGCCAGCAGTTGGAGATCCTACAATGAGCAGTTCTTC. The encoded protein is CASSWRSYNEQFF. This chain links TRBV7-8 with TRBJ2-1, with no clear D. The V and J ends lost 6 bases and 1 base respectively, with 7 bases between them. This CDR3 is 13 amino acids long. CDR1 is SGHVS and CDR2 is FQNEAQ in the germline V gene.

The chain links TRBV27 to TRBJ2-1, with D possibly TRBD2 on 6 matching bases. Germline assignment: CDR1 MNHEY and CDR2 SMNVEV (reference sequence). Deletions cut 6 bases from V and 2 bases from J, with 11 bases between. The CDR3 runs 14 residues. This chain's CDR3 is CASRTAGAYNEQFF. The CDR3 bases are TGTGCCAGCAGGACAGCGGGTGCCTACAATGAGCAGTTCTTC.

V usage is TRBV20-1 and J usage is TRBJ2-6; 12 positions match TRBD2. Germline V gene data show CDR1 as DFQATT and CDR2 as SNEGSKA (reference sequence). The CDR3 totals 16 residues. The trim removed 2 bases at V and 3 bases at J, leaving 2 bases unmatched. The CDR3 loop reads CSARTSGRNGANVLTF. CDR3 DNA sequence: TGCAGTGCTAGAACTAGCGGGAGGAATGGGGCCAACGTCCTGACTTTC.

V is TRBV20-1 and J is TRBJ1-2; D is ambiguous. Germline-derived CDR1 and CDR2 are DFQATT and SNEGSKA (reference sequence). The CDR3 contains 13 residues. Trimming left V 4 bases short and J 2 bases short, with 11 bases between. The CDR3 region is CSAKFGRNYGYTF. Here the CDR3 DNA reads TGCAGTGCTAAGTTTGGAAGGAACTATGGCTACACCTTC.

The chain recombines TRBV7-2 with TRBJ2-3; D unresolved. Trimming shortened V by 5 bases and J by 6 bases, and 12 bases separated the two germline ends. Germline assignment: CDR1 SGHTA and CDR2 FQGNSA. The CDR3 loop spans 13 amino acids. CDR3 sequence: CASSLCGLDTQYF. The DNA of the CDR3 is TGTGCCAGCAGCCTCTGTGGTTTGGATACGCAGTATTTT.

The chain couples TRBV24-1 to TRBJ1-1; D not resolved. The germline gives CDR1 KGHDR, CDR2 SFDVKD. Trimming shortened V by 9 bases and J by 2 bases, and 12 bases separated the two germline ends. The CDR3 sequence is 13 residues long. CDR3 loop: CATRAGANTEAFF. CDR3 coding DNA: TGTGCCACCCGGGCAGGCGCAAACACTGAAGCTTTCTTT.

The J gene is TRBJ1-1, the V gene TRBV18, with 10 bases identical to TRBD1. Germline V gene lookup returns CDR1 KGHSH and CDR2 LQKENI. The V segment lost 2 bases and the J segment 4 bases; nucleotides outside the gene matches: 1. CDR3 length: 14 residues. The CDR3 spells CASSPRTGGTEAFF. CDR3 DNA: TGTGCCAGCTCACCAAGGACAGGGGGCACTGAAGCTTTCTTT.

Note on this clonotype: Compared with germline, one end of the junction differs, possibly owing to a read error. The chain is built from TRBV27 and TRBJ2-7; 8 bases agree with TRBD2. Germline values: CDR1 MNHEY, CDR2 SMNVEV (reference sequence). The CDR3 spans 16 residues. CDR3 protein: CTSSSSVREASYEQYF. CDR3 sequence (DNA): TGTACCAGCAGTTCCTCGGTGCGGGAGGCGTCCTACGAGCAGTACTTC.

This clonotype has just a few counts. This chain links TRBV11-2 with TRBJ2-5; D is possibly TRBD2 (7 bases). The last part of the DNA fits TRBJ2-7 better; the J call may be wrong. Germline values: CDR1 SGHAT, CDR2 FQNNGV. The CDR3 runs to 16 residues. The CDR3 reads CASSLDPSGGQDEQYF. CDR3 coding DNA: TGTGCCAGCAGCTTAGACCCGTCGGGGGGCCAAGACGAGCAGTACTTC.

This clonotype was counted a single time. V and J are TRBV28 and TRBJ2-5, with 7 bases matching TRBD2. The germline V gene encodes CDR1 MDHEN and CDR2 SYDVKM. With 8 bases clipped from V and 0 bases from J, the junction kept 15 bases outside the gene matches. The CDR3 loop spans 17 amino acids. The CDR3 DNA reads as TGTGCCAGCGGCCGGGGTAGCGGGTCTTTTTACCAAGAGACCCAGTACTTC. It translates to CASGRGSGSFYQETQYF. The whole variable domain, filled in from reference TRBV28 and TRBJ2-5, reads DVKVTQSSRYLVKRTGEKVFLECVQDMDHENMFWYRQDPGLGLRLIYFSYDVKMKEKGDIPEGYSVSREKKERFSLILESASTNQTSMYLCASGRGSGSFYQETQYFGPGTRLLVL.

CDR3 in DNA: TGTGCCAGCAGCCCCCGGACTGGTTCTAGCACAGATACGCAGTATTTT. It specifies CASSPRTGSSTDTQYF. The gene calls are TRBV5-5 and TRBJ2-3; D is perhaps TRBD2 (5 bases). Trimming removed 4 bases from V and 0 bases from J, with 15 bases in between. The CDR3 loop spans 16 amino acids. Germline loops: CDR1 SGHKS, CDR2 YYEKEE (reference sequence).

The CDR3 loop is CATSRDMGQGINEQFF. In DNA, the CDR3 is TGTGCCACCAGCAGAGATATGGGACAGGGAATCAATGAGCAGTTCTTC. The chain couples TRBV15 to TRBJ2-1, with TRBD1 matching over 9 bases. Trimming at V came to 0 bases and at J to 6 bases, leaving 6 bases not matched to a gene. The CDR3 covers 16 residues. CDR1 is LNHNV and CDR2 is YYDKDF in the germline V gene (reference sequence).

The sample holds a few counts of this clonotype. The chain joins TRBV9 to TRBJ2-3; 8 positions match TRBD2. Losses at the gene ends were 3 bases for V and 4 bases for J; bases not matched to a gene: 7. The germline V gene has CDR1 SGDLS and CDR2 YYNGEE. This CDR3 region has 15 residues. The CDR3 DNA follows: TGTGCCAGCAGCGAGACGGGAGGGCCGCCAGATACGCAGTATTTT. It encodes CASSETGGPPDTQYF.

This clonotype has ten or more counts. V and J are TRBV29-1 and TRBJ2-3, with 8 bases matching TRBD1. This CDR3 has 13 residues. V shed 6 bases, J shed 3 bases, and the junction held 5 bases outside the gene matches. Germline V gene lookup returns CDR1 SQVTM and CDR2 ANQGSEA. CDR3 DNA sequence: TGCAGCGTCCGGACAGGGCTGACAGATACGCAGTATTTT. As protein: CSVRTGLTDTQYF.

In this sample, this clonotype turned up once. The J gene is TRBJ2-2, the V gene TRBV5-1; 8 nucleotides align to TRBD1. Germline V gene data show CDR1 as SGHRS and CDR2 as YFSETQ. This CDR3 is 15 amino acids long. The V and J ends lost 2 bases and 7 bases, in that order; junction bases with no gene match: 7. CDR3: CASSFVDRASGELFF. Written as DNA, the CDR3 is TGCGCCAGCAGCTTTGTGGACAGGGCGAGCGGGGAGCTGTTTTTT.

V usage is TRBV10-2 and J usage is TRBJ1-5, with D possibly matching TRBD1 (6 bases). CDR3 length: 15 residues. The germline gives CDR1 WSHSY, CDR2 SAAADI. Trimming cost V 8 bases and J 6 bases, with 20 bases left between them. CDR3 residues: CASWVGGASGQPQHF. The CDR3 DNA reads as TGCGCCAGCTGGGTCGGGGGGGCGAGCGGTCAGCCCCAGCATTTT.

The V call is TRBV28, the J call TRBJ2-5; no reliable D call. The DNA end is more similar to TRBJ2-7, so the J call may be wrong. The CDR3 is made up of 15 amino acids. Per germline, CDR1 MDHEN and CDR2 SYDVKM. The DNA of the CDR3 is TGTGCCAGCAGTTTCCCGGCCCCTACGATCCACGAGCAGTACTTC. Its translation is CASSFPAPTIHEQYF.

CDR3 sequence reads: CSPSGSDEQYF. As DNA, the CDR3 is TGCAGTCCGAGCGGTTCCGATGAGCAGTACTTC. The genes are TRBV20-1 and TRBJ2-7; the D gene is possibly TRBD2 (5 bases). The CDR3 is 11 residues long. Deletions cut 8 bases from V and 7 bases from J, with 15 bases between. Germline lookup yields CDR1 DFQATT and CDR2 SNEGSKA (reference sequence).

The rearrangement uses TRBV6-5 and TRBJ1-2; possibly TRBD1 for D (6 bases). Germline CDR1 MNHEY, CDR2 SVGAGI. The V gene lost 6 bases and the J gene lost 2 bases, with 13 bases spanning the gap. This CDR3 contains 14 residues. The CDR3 DNA sequence: TGTGCCAGCAGCACTACAGGGATCAACTATGGCTACACCTTC. This translates into CASSTTGINYGYTF.

The chain joins TRBV30 to TRBJ2-7; D call uncertain. Germline V gene data show CDR1 as GTSNPN and CDR2 as SVGIG (reference sequence). V lost 3 bases to trimming and J lost 3 bases, with 9 bases between them. The CDR3 runs to 12 residues. Here the CDR3 DNA reads TGTGCCTGGAGGGGTGGGTACTACGAGCAGTACTTC. Translating it yields CAWRGGYYEQYF. The whole variable domain, remainder taken from reference TRBV30 and TRBJ2-7, is SQTIHQWPATLVQPVGSPLSLECTVEGTSNPNLYWYRQAAGRGLQLLFYSVGIGQISSEVPQNLSASRPQDRQFILSSKKLLLSDSGFYLCAWRGGYYEQYFGPGTRLTVT.

A few counts support this clonotype. The chain links TRBV7-8 to TRBJ2-7; 8 nucleotides match TRBD1. Germline CDR1 reads SGHVS; CDR2 reads FQNEAQ. The CDR3 runs 14 residues. V trimming: 1 base; J trimming: 7 bases; junction bases outside the gene matches: 6. CDR3 bases: TGTGCCAGCAGCTTAGGACAGGGGCTTCGGGAGCAGTACTTC. As protein: CASSLGQGLREQYF.